Reported below is one T cell receptor (beta chain). This clone was seen a single time. This clone's antigen is unknown. Base qualities are not recorded, but no much larger clone differs from it by a single base. Each collaborating institution followed its own protocols to collect whole blood in K2EDTA tubes. For TCRbeta analysis, collaborators shipped samples as frozen whole blood, isolated PBMCs, or DNA extracted from either of those sample types. This record comes from a study of blood T cell repertoires in COVID-19 (dated by TCRdb to 2018 to 2021). Looking at the study overall: Samples covering the acute and convalescent phases of COVID-19 were provided by collaborators in the United States, Italy and Spain. The repertoires were released in a freely available public database intended as a resource for research on the immune response to SARS-CoV-2. Samples came from the ongoing ImmuneRACE study (first 160 participants) plus 1,254 subjects from 6 global collaborators. The sample metadata nearly always contained a de-identified subject ID, COVID-19 status, age in years and sex. Subjects who had been exposed to COVID-19, were actively infected with it, or had recovered from it provided the deeply sampled blood TCRbeta repertoires that made up the dataset. The prospective study material was composed of cDNA or gDNA derived from T cells, B-cell-depleted T cells, or PBMCs. HLA class I and class II types, where available, came from metadata supplied by the sample provider rather than from assay-based typing. Broader findings and caveats from the paper: Clinical and demographic metadata were provided uncurated, with the amount varying by source and participant.

TCRbeta CDR3 regions were amplified from genomic DNA using the immunoSEQ Assay, a bias-controlled multiplex PCR. As for the original processing: The number of nucleated cells in each sample was estimated by amplification of reference gene primers within the assay. To quantify the absolute abundance of each unique TCRbeta CDR3 rearrangement, sequence reads were collapsed and filtered. For each sample, productive Simpson clonality was calculated by taking the square root of Simpson's diversity index across productive rearrangements. Held by TCRdb, this immuneACCESS table contains in-frame sequences only and omits some clones. Under half of the omission traces to an unresolved V gene where checked; the cause of the rest is unknown. The V and J calls and clone size come from that table; D and trimming were worked out from the DNA. Counted in this sample were tens of thousands of clones; approximately 80% of them appeared once. The biggest ten clones account for roughly 5.9% of the sample.

Germline trimming: 2 bases from V, 0 bases from J; junction bases outside gene matches: 6. From the germline V gene, CDR1 is SGHRS and CDR2 is YFSETQ. The CDR3, from cysteine to phenylalanine, totals 17 residues. Only the CDR3 portion is preserved as DNA: 51 bases, with reading frame beginning at the first base. The sequenced material came from peripheral blood. This TCR was recovered from a human donor in a cohort sampled during active or convalescent COVID-19. The rearrangement combines TRBV5-1 with TRBJ1-5; 9 of the junction bases match TRBD1. CDR3 sequence: CASSLNPQGASNQPQHF. In nucleotide form, the sequence is TGCGCCAGCAGCTTAAACCCACAGGGGGCTAGCAATCAGCCCCAGCATTTT.